Listed here are 10 T cell receptor beta chains from one sample, sequenced in a study of shared T cell receptors in the human thymus. TCRdb's copy holds only in-frame clones and misses some; the assay was immunoSEQ multiplex PCR. The sample holds about 730,000 clones; 70% to 90% are singletons and the top ten take roughly 0.01%. The sample also formed part of further work on human thymus T cells.

Sequenced input: thymocytes. All receptors come from a girl less than two years old with a congenital heart defect.

This clone was found once. This sequence joins TRBV4-1 and TRBJ2-7; TRBD1 aligns across 9 bases. The germline CDR1 and CDR2 sequences are MGHRA and YSYEKL. V lost 2 bases, J lost 2 bases, and 4 bases stayed unmatched. The CDR3 sequence is 15 residues long. Here the CDR3 DNA reads TGCGCCAGCAGCCAACGGACAGGGGAGGCCTACGAGCAGTACTTC. It translates to CASSQRTGEAYEQYF.

The chain has TRBV11-2 and TRBJ1-2; possible D gene TRBD1, 5 bases. This CDR3 region has 17 residues. The germline V gene has CDR1 SGHAT and CDR2 FQNNGV. Trimming cost V 1 base and J 5 bases, with 20 bases left between them. The CDR3 reads CASSLGGSGEGEYGYTF. DNA for the CDR3: TGTGCCAGCAGCTTAGGGGGCAGCGGGGAAGGAGAGTATGGCTACACCTTC.

The chain uses TRBV10-3 and TRBJ1-2; TRBD1 might be the D (5 bases). CDR3 size: 11 residues. Trimming stripped 8 bases from V and 4 bases from J, with 8 bases between. Germline CDR1 is ENHRY and CDR2 is SYGVKD. CDR3 nucleotides: TGTGCCATCCAGGGAATCTATGGCTACACCTTC. Translation: CAIQGIYGYTF.

The genes are TRBV4-1 and TRBJ1-2; D is unresolved. The CDR3 has 17 amino acids. The ends were cut back, 0 bases at V and 1 base at J, with 15 bases in the middle. The germline V gene has CDR1 MGHRA and CDR2 YSYEKL. The DNA for the CDR3 is TGCGCCAGCAGCCAAGAGCCTGGGCAGGCGATTAACTATGGCTACACCTTC. It encodes CASSQEPGQAINYGYTF.

The J gene is TRBJ1-4, the V gene TRBV5-1; the match to TRBD1 covers 7 bases. Germline trimming cut 3 bases from V and 3 bases from J; bases unmatched to any gene: 11. Germline V gives CDR1 SGHRS, CDR2 YFSETQ. The CDR3 spans 17 residues. This CDR3 reads CASSSSGGGGPNEKLFF. DNA of the CDR3: TGCGCCAGCAGCTCCTCAGGGGGTGGGGGGCCTAATGAAAAACTGTTTTTT.

The rearrangement uses TRBV4-1 and TRBJ1-3; D uncertain. This CDR3 comprises 15 residues. Trimming stripped 2 bases from V and 0 bases from J, with 8 bases between. Germline V lookup: CDR1 MGHRA, CDR2 YSYEKL. DNA of the CDR3: TGCGCCAGCAGCCAACCGGGGATCTCTGGAAACACCATATATTTT. Protein sequence: CASSQPGISGNTIYF.

This clone was detected only a few times. Other DNA sequences from this sample encode an identical CDR3 as well. The chain couples TRBV2 to TRBJ1-2; D is undetermined. CDR3 length: 11 residues. Between the trimmed V and J ends, which lost 7 bases and 6 bases, there was a span of 9 bases. The germline CDR1 and CDR2 sequences are SNHLY and FYNNEI. CDR3 sequence (DNA): TGTGCCAGCACCCCCGGGGATGGCTACACCTTC. Amino acids: CASTPGDGYTF.

The J gene is TRBJ1-6, the V gene TRBV7-9; D ambiguous. V was cut by 1 base and J by 6 bases, with 16 bases left in between. The CDR3 is 17 amino acids. Germline V gives CDR1 SEHNR, CDR2 FQNEAQ (reference sequence). In nucleotides, the CDR3 is TGTGCCAGCAGCTTAGTATTTAGTTGGGAGGGTAATTCACCCCTCCACTTT. It specifies CASSLVFSWEGNSPLHF.

This sequence joins TRBV14 and TRBJ2-2; a possible D gene is TRBD2 (7 bases). The length of the CDR3 is 16 residues. Germline CDR1 reads SGHDN; CDR2 reads FVKESK. V was clipped by 3 bases and J by 5 bases, with 16 bases between them. The CDR3 here is CASSQGGYRATGELFF. CDR3 nucleotides: TGTGCCAGCAGCCAGGGGGGGTACAGGGCAACCGGGGAGCTGTTTTTT. Based on the CDR3 plus reference TRBV14 and TRBJ2-2, the full variable domain is EAGVTQFPSHSVIEKGQTVTLRCDPISGHDNLYWYRRVMGKEIKFLLHFVKESKQDESGMPNNRFLAERTGGTYSTLKVQPAELEDSGVYFCASSQGGYRATGELFFGEGSRLTVL.

The chain uses TRBV5-1 and TRBJ1-1; perhaps TRBD1 as D (5 bases). V was shortened by 1 base and J by 1 base, with 17 bases between the two germline ends. This CDR3 spans 17 amino acids. The germline CDR1 and CDR2 sequences are SGHRS and YFSETQ. CDR3 sequence: CASSLLLFTGRNTEAFF. CDR3 DNA sequence: TGCGCCAGCAGCTTGTTGCTATTCACAGGTCGGAACACTGAAGCTTTCTTT. The full variable domain, rest sourced from reference TRBV5-1 and TRBJ1-1, is KAGVTQTPRYLIKTRGQQVTLSCSPISGHRSVSWYQQTPGQGLQFLFEYFSETQRNKGNFPGRFSGRQFSNSRSEMNVSTLELGDSALYLCASSLLLFTGRNTEAFFGQGTRLTVV.